The 26 T cell receptor beta chains listed next were all sequenced from one sample in a study of response to subunit inactivated influenza vaccine. TCRdb called the RT-PCR reads again in MiXCR, with one record for every CDR3 protein. Of about 650,000 distinct CDR3 sequences in the sample, approximately 14% were seen once. The source was PBMCs from blood, collected 14 to 15 days before vaccination. Every receptor here comes from a man in his fifties who received an inactivated influenza vaccine.

This clonotype has a count of ten or more. J is TRBJ2-2 and V is TRBV12-3 or TRBV12-4, with D perhaps matching TRBD1 or TRBD2 (5 bases each). Trimming removed 4 bases from V and 4 bases from J, with 10 bases in between. This CDR3 region has 14 residues. CDR3 region: CASSSSGSTGELFF. The CDR3 DNA follows: TGTGCCAGCAGTTCCTCAGGGAGCACCGGGGAGCTGTTTTTT.

This clonotype was seen a few times. The chain carries TRBV4-1 and TRBJ2-3, with D perhaps matching TRBD2 (6 bases). There are 16 residues in the CDR3. The germline CDR1 and CDR2 sequences are MGHRA and YSYEKL. The V gene lost 4 bases and the J gene lost 5 bases, with 19 bases spanning the gap. CDR3 sequence reads: CASSRGTQSHGDTQYF. CDR3 in DNA: TGCGCCAGCAGCCGTGGGACTCAAAGTCATGGAGATACGCAGTATTTT.

This clonotype was recorded at least ten times. The genes are TRBV4-1 and TRBJ2-1; D is ambiguous. The V gene lost 0 bases and the J gene lost 0 bases, with 6 bases spanning the gap. The germline V gene has CDR1 MGHRA and CDR2 YSYEKL. CDR3 length: 15 amino acids. The CDR3 sequence is CASSQDWSSYNEQFF. DNA of the CDR3: TGCGCCAGCAGCCAAGATTGGAGCTCCTACAATGAGCAGTTCTTC.

The V call is TRBV20-1, the J call TRBJ2-3; TRBD2 agrees at 11 bases. The germline V gene encodes CDR1 DFQATT and CDR2 SNEGSKA (reference sequence). Trimming cost V 3 bases and J 2 bases; bases outside gene matches: 7. The length of the CDR3 is 16 residues. In DNA, the CDR3 is TGCAGTGCTAGGGAGACTAGCGGGGACCTCACAGATACGCAGTATTTT. Protein: CSARETSGDLTDTQYF.

This clonotype was detected only a few times. The chain recombines TRBV20-1 with TRBJ2-7; D is tentatively TRBD1 or TRBD2 (5 bases each). This CDR3 has 13 amino acids. CDR1 is DFQATT, CDR2 SNEGSKA, per germline (reference sequence). Trimming removed 6 bases from V and 4 bases from J, with 16 bases in between. CDR3 protein: CSAPGSGAYEQYF. CDR3 nucleotides: TGCAGTGCCCCAGGGAGCGGAGCGTACGAGCAGTACTTC.

This chain joins TRBV9 and TRBJ2-7, with D possibly TRBD1 on 6 matching bases. Trimming took off 4 bases at V and 2 bases at J, with 13 bases between the two ends. The CDR3 runs to 14 residues. CDR1 SGDLS and CDR2 YYNGEE come from the germline V gene. The CDR3 region has the DNA TGTGCCAGCAGCCAACAGGGTTCGACCTACGAGCAGTACTTC. Its protein is CASSQQGSTYEQYF. Full variable domain (missing parts from reference TRBV9 and TRBJ2-7): DSGVTQTPKHLITATGQRVTLRCSPRSGDLSVYWYQQSLDQGLQFLIQYYNGEERAKGNILERFSAQQFPDLHSELNLSSLELGDSALYFCASSQQGSTYEQYFGPGTRLTVT.

This clonotype was recorded a few times. The gene calls are TRBV10-3 and TRBJ2-1; 9 bases are a match to TRBD1. The junction had 6 bases not matched to a gene; V was cut back by 6 bases and J by 6 bases. CDR3 length: 14 amino acids. The germline gives CDR1 ENHRY, CDR2 SYGVKD. The DNA of the CDR3 is TGTGCCATCAGGGACAGGGGTTCCAGCAATGAGCAGTTCTTC. It is translated as CAIRDRGSSNEQFF.

Worth noting for this clonotype: This clone may be a read error of a much larger clone one base away. This chain links TRBV7-9 with TRBJ1-1; D is undetermined. Trimming took off 5 bases at V and 3 bases at J, with 4 bases between the two ends. In germline, CDR1 is SEHNR, CDR2 FQNEAQ (reference sequence). The CDR3 has 11 amino acids. The CDR3 DNA is TGTGCCAGCAGCCATGACACTGAAGCTTTCTTT. Translated, it gives CASSHDTEAFF.

The chain is built from TRBV4-3 and TRBJ1-1, with unresolved D. Trimming stripped 0 bases from V and 1 base from J, with 9 bases between. CDR1 LGHNA and CDR2 YSLEER come from the germline V gene. This CDR3 spans 15 amino acids. The CDR3 protein is CASSQDLEENTEAFF. The CDR3, as DNA: TGCGCCAGCAGCCAAGATCTCGAGGAGAACACTGAAGCTTTCTTT.

The chain is built from TRBV3-1 and TRBJ1-2; D uncertain. The CDR3 runs to 14 residues. CDR1 is LGHDT, CDR2 YNNKEL, per germline (reference sequence). Trimming removed 0 bases from V and 7 bases from J, with 12 bases in between. CDR3 in DNA: TGTGCCAGCAGCCAAGATTTTTTAACGGGTGGCTACACCTTC. Its translation is CASSQDFLTGGYTF.

The chain is built from TRBV9 and TRBJ2-7; TRBD2 agrees at 8 bases. The CDR3 is made up of 17 amino acids. Germline V gene sequence: CDR1 SGDLS, CDR2 YYNGEE. After removal of 0 bases from V and 2 bases from J, the junction contained 10 bases not matched to a gene. CDR3 nucleotides: TGTGCCAGCAGCGTAGAAGGTAGCGGGATTACCCCCTACGAGCAGTACTTC. This translates into CASSVEGSGITPYEQYF.

As regards this clonotype: With a much larger clone just one base away, this may be a read error. V usage is TRBV15 and J usage is TRBJ1-6; D possibly corresponds to TRBD1 (6 bases). Per germline, CDR1 LNHNV and CDR2 YYDKDF (reference sequence). The CDR3 contains 15 residues. The CDR3 is CATSREGGGNSPLYF. CDR3 in DNA: TGTGCCACCAGCAGAGAAGGAGGGGGAAATTCACCCCTCTACTTT.

V is TRBV6-2 or TRBV6-3 and J is TRBJ1-4; D is possibly TRBD1 (5 bases). V shed 2 bases and J shed 5 bases, with 21 bases lying between them. From germline, CDR1 is MNHEY and CDR2 SVGEGT. The CDR3 has 18 amino acids. The CDR3 DNA reads as TGTGCCAGCAGTTACATAGATCCGGGGCGTCGACCGAATGAAAAACTGTTTTTT. It specifies CASSYIDPGRRPNEKLFF.

This clonotype was counted many times. The chain combines TRBV7-9 with TRBJ2-1; 8 bases are a match to TRBD2. CDR3 length: 15 amino acids. The germline V gene encodes CDR1 SEHNR and CDR2 FQNEAQ (reference sequence). The V and J ends lost 3 bases and 10 bases, in that order; junction bases with no gene match: 11. The CDR3 nucleotides read TGTGCCAGCAGCTTTTCTGGCGGGAGGATCATCGAGCAGTTCTTC. Encoded protein: CASSFSGGRIIEQFF.

This clonotype came up a few times. The gene calls are TRBV12-3 or TRBV12-4 and TRBJ2-5; no reliable D call. With 2 bases removed from V and 1 base from J, the gap between germline ends came to 8 bases. The CDR3 is made up of 14 amino acids. CDR3 loop: CASSLITVQETQYF. In DNA form, the CDR3 reads TGTGCCAGCAGTTTAATCACAGTCCAAGAGACCCAGTACTTC.

The chain links TRBV11-3 to TRBJ1-2; D call uncertain. V was trimmed by 0 bases and J by 4 bases, leaving 9 bases between them. CDR1 and CDR2 (germline): SGHNT, YENEEA. This CDR3 comprises 14 residues. The DNA of the CDR3 is TGTGCCAGCAGCTTAGATCAACAGTTCTATGGCTACACCTTC. Protein sequence: CASSLDQQFYGYTF. Using reference TRBV11-3 and TRBJ1-2 for the parts outside the CDR3, the full variable domain is EAGVVQSPRYKIIEKKQPVAFWCNPISGHNTLYWYLQNLGQGPELLIRYENEEAVDDSQLPKDRFSAERLKGVDSTLKIQPAELGDSAVYLCASSLDQQFYGYTFGSGTRLTVV.

Regarding this clonotype: One end of the junction is discordant with germline, which a read error may explain. The gene calls are TRBV12-3 or TRBV12-4 and TRBJ1-4; 8 bases map to TRBD1. This CDR3 is 15 amino acids long. The CDR3 DNA is TGTGCCAGCAGTTTGGGACAGGCCGATAATGACAAACTGTTTTTT. It encodes CASSLGQADNDKLFF.

The chain employs TRBV7-2 and TRBJ2-7, with unresolved D. CDR1 and CDR2 (germline): SGHTA, FQGNSA. The CDR3 covers 16 residues. With 3 bases removed from V and 1 base from J, the gap between germline ends came to 16 bases. Written as DNA, the CDR3 is TGTGCCAGCAGCTTTGTTCCCCGGAGTGGATCCTACGAGCAGTACTTC. Amino acids: CASSFVPRSGSYEQYF.

This chain links TRBV5-1 with TRBJ2-2; 7 nucleotides line up with TRBD1. The germline V gene has CDR1 SGHRS and CDR2 YFSETQ. The CDR3 runs to 15 residues. The ends lost 4 bases at V and 3 bases at J; junction bases unmatched: 6. This CDR3 is CASSPDRVDTGELFF. For the CDR3, the DNA is TGCGCCAGCAGCCCAGACAGGGTCGACACCGGGGAGCTGTTTTTT.

This clonotype has at least ten counts. V usage is TRBV7-2 and J usage is TRBJ1-5; possibly TRBD1 for D (6 bases). V dropped 2 bases and J dropped 7 bases, with 15 bases sitting between them. The CDR3 runs to 15 residues. Germline V lookup: CDR1 SGHTA, CDR2 FQGNSA. The CDR3 DNA reads as TGTGCCAGCAGCTTATTAGCCAGGGGAGGCCAGCCCCAGCATTTT. It specifies CASSLLARGGQPQHF.

This clonotype occurred a few times. The CDR3 is CASSPLQLAGELFF. DNA of the CDR3: TGTGCCAGCAGTCCCTTACAGTTAGCCGGGGAGCTGTTTTTT. This rearrangement joins TRBV12-3 or TRBV12-4 to TRBJ2-2; no clear D. This CDR3 has 14 residues. The V end lost 5 bases, the J end lost 6 bases, and 13 bases lay between the germline ends.

The sample holds a few counts of this clonotype. The chain is built from TRBV4-1 and TRBJ1-1; D gene uncertain. V was pared by 0 bases and J by 1 base, with 12 bases between. CDR3 length: 16 residues. Per germline, CDR1 MGHRA and CDR2 YSYEKL. DNA for the CDR3: TGCGCCAGCAGCCAAGAGGGCAGGCCCCGGAACACTGAAGCTTTCTTT. Protein product: CASSQEGRPRNTEAFF.

This clonotype was found a few times. J is TRBJ2-7 and V is TRBV19, with TRBD2 as a possible D gene (6 bases). The CDR3 length is 15 residues. Germline CDR1 LNHDA, CDR2 SQIVND (reference sequence). V shed 4 bases and J shed 3 bases, with 16 bases lying between them. The DNA for the CDR3 is TGTGCCAGTAGTACCTATACAGGACTAAGCTACGAGCAGTACTTC. It specifies CASSTYTGLSYEQYF.

This clonotype was recorded a few times. V and J are TRBV2 and TRBJ1-5; 11 bases align to TRBD1. The ends lost 6 bases at V and 3 bases at J; junction bases unmatched: 4. CDR3 length: 15 residues. Germline V lookup: CDR1 SNHLY, CDR2 FYNNEI. DNA for the CDR3: TGTGCCAGCAGCCGGACAGGGGGCATCAATCAGCCCCAGCATTTT. Its protein is CASSRTGGINQPQHF.

This clonotype was counted a few times. The chain uses TRBV9 and TRBJ2-1; TRBD1 or TRBD2 may be the D gene (5 bases each). This CDR3 comprises 15 residues. Trimming pared 5 bases from V and 7 bases from J, leaving 19 bases between. CDR1 and CDR2 (germline): SGDLS, YYNGEE. CDR3 amino acids: CASSYRGNPENEQFF. The DNA for the CDR3 is TGTGCCAGCAGTTACCGGGGCAATCCGGAAAATGAGCAGTTCTTC.

This clonotype was observed a few times. The chain carries TRBV12-3 or TRBV12-4 and TRBJ1-6; the D is unclear. This CDR3 spans 13 amino acids. V dropped 4 bases and J dropped 7 bases, with 8 bases sitting between them. CDR3 DNA sequence: TGTGCCAGCAGTTCCCAGCCCAATTCACCCCTCCACTTT. Residues: CASSSQPNSPLHF.